These T cell receptor beta chains were read from a single sample in a study of CD8 T cells in Susac syndrome. TCRdb re-analysed the immunoSEQ multiplex PCR reads in MiXCR, keeping a single row per CDR3 protein. The sample records some 200,000 distinct CDR3 sequences, 90% to 95% being singletons. Sequenced material: CD8+ T cells from PBMCs. The source is a human donor with multiple sclerosis. Each CDR3 is given with its conserved first and last residue. A D gene is named only where the DNA matches it firmly. The listing skips clone size in some rows; elsewhere it reads once, few, many or a size class.

NA,NA,TRBV6-6,TRBJ2-5,CASSRQPVGETQYF,TGTGCCAGCAGCCGACAGCCCGTGGGGGAGACCCAGTACTTC
NA,NA,TRBV7-9,TRBJ2-7,CASSLVPRNPYEQYF,TGTGCCAGCAGCTTAGTTCCCCGCAATCCCTACGAGCAGTACTTC
TRBD2,NA,TRBV24-1,TRBJ2-3,CATSEASGGTDTQYF,TGTGCCACCAGTGAGGCTAGCGGGGGCACAGATACGCAGTATTTT
NA,NA,TRBV7-2,TRBJ2-3,CASSLAGSPDTQYF,TGTGCCAGCAGCTTAGCGGGATCCCCAGATACGCAGTATTTT
NA,NA,TRBV12-3/TRBV12-4,TRBJ1-2,CASSLVGLEGYTF,TGTGCCAGCAGTTTAGTGGGCTTGGAGGGCTACACCTTC
NA,NA,TRBV12-3/TRBV12-4,TRBJ1-1,CASSPVPDGLNTEAFF,TGTGCCAGCAGTCCCGTCCCCGACGGACTGAACACTGAAGCTTTCTTT
NA,NA,TRBV6-6,TRBJ2-5,CASRPWDSTPGETQYF,TGTGCCAGCAGGCCTTGGGACTCTACGCCCGGGGAGACCCAGTACTTC
NA,NA,TRBV21-1,TRBJ2-2,CASSTYRPRWTGVNTGELFF,TGTGCCAGCAGCACATATCGGCCCCGATGGACAGGGGTGAACACCGGGGAGCTGTTTTTT
NA,NA,TRBV12-3/TRBV12-4,TRBJ2-7,CASGPGTYYEQYF,TGTGCCAGCGGTCCCGGGACCTACTACGAGCAGTACTTC
NA,NA,TRBV27,TRBJ1-5,CASSLSHGQPQHF,TGTGCCAGCAGTTTATCCCATGGACAGCCCCAGCATTTT
TRBD1,NA,TRBV12-3/TRBV12-4,TRBJ1-2,CASSRLLGQDGYTF,TGTGCCAGCAGCCGTCTGTTAGGACAGGATGGCTACACCTTC
TRBD2,NA,TRBV7-9,TRBJ2-2,CASSLRPGTRGGELFF,TGTGCCAGCAGCTTGCGCCCCGGGACTAGGGGCGGGGAGCTGTTTTTT
NA,NA,TRBV4-1,TRBJ2-5,CASSHEGDTQYF,TGCGCCAGCAGCCATGAAGGGGACACCCAGTACTTC
NA,NA,TRBV6-5,TRBJ2-7,CASSYSMSESYEQYF,TGTGCCAGCAGTTACTCGATGTCCGAGAGCTACGAGCAGTACTTC
NA,few,TRBV6-1,TRBJ2-7,CASSDHHPRGRGEQYF,TGTGCCAGCAGTGATCACCACCCTCGTGGGAGAGGCGAGCAGTACTTC
NA,NA,TRBV10-3,TRBJ2-4,CAISESQTLAKNIQYF,TGTGCCATCAGTGAGTCCCAGACTCTAGCCAAAAACATTCAGTACTTC
NA,NA,TRBV6-2/TRBV6-3,TRBJ2-1,CASNLGRNEQFF,TGTGCCAGCAATCTGGGGCGCAATGAGCAGTTCTTC
TRBD1,NA,TRBV9,TRBJ2-1,CASSYPRDRGLNEQFF,TGTGCCAGCAGCTACCCTAGGGACAGGGGCCTAAATGAGCAGTTCTTC
NA,once,TRBV3-1,TRBJ2-3,CASSQEGPLLDTQYF,TGTGCCAGCAGCCAAGAGGGACCGCTGCTGGATACGCAGTATTTT
NA,NA,TRBV10-3,TRBJ2-5,CAISESPAGQETQYF,TGTGCCATCAGTGAGTCTCCGGCAGGGCAAGAGACCCAGTACTTC
NA,NA,TRBV20-1,TRBJ2-1,CSARGLLAAPRGTSYNEQFF,TGCAGTGCTAGAGGCCTACTAGCCGCCCCACGTGGGACCAGCTACAATGAGCAGTTCTTC
NA,NA,TRBV7-6,TRBJ2-1,CASSLGQFYNEQFF,TGTGCCAGCAGCTTAGGACAGTTTTACAATGAGCAGTTCTTC
TRBD2,NA,TRBV4-3,TRBJ2-7,CASSQGTSGGYEQYF,TGCGCCAGCAGCCAAGGGACTAGCGGGGGGTACGAGCAGTACTTC
NA,NA,TRBV7-9,TRBJ2-7,CASRSSRDSYEQYF,TGTGCCAGCAGATCGAGCAGGGATTCCTACGAGCAGTACTTC
NA,NA,TRBV6-6,TRBJ2-7,CASSSTVSYEQYF,TGTGCCAGCAGTTCGACAGTTTCCTACGAGCAGTACTTC
TRBD2,NA,TRBV30,TRBJ2-7,CAWREEQPTSGGLYEQYF,TGTGCCTGGAGGGAGGAACAACCGACTAGCGGGGGGCTTTACGAGCAGTACTTC
TRBD1,NA,TRBV12-3/TRBV12-4,TRBJ1-2,CASSFPLGQTNYGYTF,TGTGCCAGCAGTTTTCCCCTGGGACAGACTAACTATGGCTACACCTTC
NA,once,TRBV4-3,TRBJ2-2,CASSPTRGTGELFF,TGCGCCAGCAGCCCCACGCGCGGCACCGGGGAGCTGTTTTTT
TRBD1,NA,TRBV7-6,TRBJ2-7,CASSSDRGPGEQYF,TGTGCCAGCAGCTCCGACAGGGGGCCTGGCGAGCAGTACTTC
NA,NA,TRBV5-1,TRBJ2-3,CASSLALATDTQYF,TGCGCCAGCAGCTTGGCCCTGGCCACAGATACGCAGTATTTT
NA,NA,TRBV7-6,TRBJ1-2,CASSPLTGSDGYTF,TGTGCCAGCAGCCCGCTCACAGGGTCGGATGGCTACACCTTC
NA,NA,TRBV9,TRBJ2-3,CASSFYLRDSTDTQYF,TGTGCCAGCAGCTTTTACCTCCGGGACAGCACAGATACGCAGTATTTT
NA,NA,TRBV5-4,TRBJ2-6,CASSLSTIFYSGANVLTF,TGTGCCAGCAGTCTCTCCACGATTTTTTACTCTGGGGCCAACGTCCTGACTTTC
NA,NA,TRBV7-9,TRBJ1-1,CASSPGTTNTEAFF,TGTGCCAGCAGCCCAGGGACCACGAACACTGAAGCTTTCTTT
TRBD2,NA,TRBV20-1,TRBJ2-1,CSARDLGLAGPSSYNEQFF,TGCAGTGCTAGAGATTTGGGACTAGCGGGACCGAGCTCCTACAATGAGCAGTTCTTC
NA,few,TRBV29-1,TRBJ2-7,CSVDTSYEQYF,TGCAGCGTCGACACCTCCTACGAGCAGTACTTC
NA,NA,TRBV6-1,TRBJ2-5,CASSPLGPQETQYF,TGTGCCAGCAGCCCCCTGGGACCTCAAGAGACCCAGTACTTC
TRBD2,NA,TRBV20-1,TRBJ2-7,CSARRSGADYEQYF,TGCAGTGCTAGACGTAGCGGGGCTGACTACGAGCAGTACTTC
NA,NA,TRBV30,TRBJ1-1,CAWSVTPVTEAFF,TGTGCCTGGAGTGTTACTCCCGTCACTGAAGCTTTCTTT
NA,NA,TRBV11-2,TRBJ2-5,CASKDIGSSYDPQYF,TGTGCCAGCAAAGATATCGGTTCCTCCTACGACCCCCAGTACTTC
TRBD2,NA,TRBV9,TRBJ2-1,CASSDSGRANEQFF,TGTGCCAGCAGCGATAGCGGGAGGGCCAATGAGCAGTTCTTC
NA,NA,TRBV20-1,TRBJ1-2,CSTRGVGGDYGYTF,TGCAGTACTAGGGGGGTAGGGGGTGACTATGGCTACACCTTC
TRBD2,NA,TRBV5-4,TRBJ2-7,CASSPGLASLEEQYF,TGTGCCAGCAGCCCGGGACTAGCCTCACTGGAGGAGCAGTACTTC
TRBD1,once,TRBV7-8,TRBJ1-6,CASSLAGTGRSPLHF,TGTGCCAGCAGCTTAGCCGGGACAGGGAGATCACCCCTCCACTTT
NA,once,TRBV6-1,TRBJ1-5,CASSDPREGQSNQPQHF,TGTGCCAGCAGTGACCCCAGGGAAGGGCAGAGCAATCAGCCCCAGCATTTT
TRBD2,NA,TRBV9,TRBJ2-7,CASSVDWTSGSYEQYF,TGTGCCAGCAGCGTAGATTGGACTAGCGGCTCCTACGAGCAGTACTTC
TRBD1,NA,TRBV11-2,TRBJ2-7,CASSSTGRAYEQYF,TGTGCCAGCAGCTCGACAGGGAGAGCCTACGAGCAGTACTTC
TRBD1,NA,TRBV7-2,TRBJ2-1,CASSPWTGAGGYEQFF,TGTGCCAGCAGCCCGTGGACAGGCGCGGGCGGGTATGAGCAGTTCTTC
NA,NA,TRBV14,TRBJ1-1,CASSQVAGMDTEAFF,TGTGCCAGCAGCCAAGTGGCAGGGATGGACACTGAAGCTTTCTTT
NA,NA,TRBV3-1,TRBJ1-5,CASSQDFTRWPQHF,TGTGCCAGCAGCCAAGATTTTACCCGGTGGCCCCAGCATTTT
NA,NA,TRBV13,TRBJ2-3,CASSPRGGRDTQYF,TGTGCCAGCAGCCCCCGTGGAGGGCGTGATACGCAGTATTTT
NA,once,TRBV19,TRBJ1-1,CASSISPGNTEAFF,TGTGCCAGTAGTATATCGCCAGGGAACACTGAAGCTTTCTTT
TRBD2,NA,TRBV7-9,TRBJ2-3,CATASGGATDTQYF,TGTGCCACGGCTAGCGGGGGGGCCACAGATACGCAGTATTTT
NA,NA,TRBV7-9,TRBJ1-1,CASSLIGRGNTEAFF,TGTGCCAGCAGCTTAATTGGTCGGGGTAACACTGAAGCTTTCTTT
NA,NA,TRBV19,TRBJ2-2,CASSNLDTGELFF,TGTGCCAGTAGTAACCTAGACACCGGGGAGCTGTTTTTT
TRBD1,NA,TRBV13,TRBJ1-1,CASSLGDRAQQAEAFF,TGTGCCAGCAGCTTAGGTGACAGGGCGCAACAGGCTGAAGCTTTCTTT
NA,once,TRBV20-1,TRBJ2-7,CSARSGFYEQYF,TGCAGTGCTAGAAGCGGGTTCTACGAGCAGTACTTC
TRBD2,once,TRBV14,TRBJ2-7,CASSQSPLAGGPGEQYF,TGTGCCAGCAGCCAATCCCCGCTAGCGGGGGGGCCAGGCGAGCAGTACTTC
TRBD1,NA,TRBV10-3,TRBJ1-2,CAIMGQPTGTDYGYTF,TGTGCCATCATGGGGCAACCGACAGGGACTGACTATGGCTACACCTTC